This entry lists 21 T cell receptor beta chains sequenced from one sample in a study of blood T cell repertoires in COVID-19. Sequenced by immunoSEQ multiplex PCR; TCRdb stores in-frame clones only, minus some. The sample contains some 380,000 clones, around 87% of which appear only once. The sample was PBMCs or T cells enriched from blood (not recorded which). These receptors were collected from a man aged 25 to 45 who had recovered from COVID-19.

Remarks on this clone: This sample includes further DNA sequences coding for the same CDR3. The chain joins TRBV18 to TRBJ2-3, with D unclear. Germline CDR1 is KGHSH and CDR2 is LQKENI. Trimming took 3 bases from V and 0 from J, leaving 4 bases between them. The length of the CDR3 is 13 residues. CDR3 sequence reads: CASSPTSTDTQYF. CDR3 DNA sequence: TGTGCCAGCTCACCGACTAGCACAGATACGCAGTATTTT.

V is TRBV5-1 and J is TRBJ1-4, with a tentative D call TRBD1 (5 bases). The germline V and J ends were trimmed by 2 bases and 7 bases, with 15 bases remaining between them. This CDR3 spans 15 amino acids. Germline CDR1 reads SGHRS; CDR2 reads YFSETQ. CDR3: CASSLGSRVAEKLFF. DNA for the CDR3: TGCGCCAGCAGCTTAGGGTCCAGGGTCGCTGAAAAACTGTTTTTT.

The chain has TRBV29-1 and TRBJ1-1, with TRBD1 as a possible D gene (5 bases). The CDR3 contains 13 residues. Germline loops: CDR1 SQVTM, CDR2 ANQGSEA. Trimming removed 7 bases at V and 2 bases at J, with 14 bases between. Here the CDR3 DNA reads TGCAGCGCGGCCACGCAGGGAAACACTGAAGCTTTCTTT. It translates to CSAATQGNTEAFF.

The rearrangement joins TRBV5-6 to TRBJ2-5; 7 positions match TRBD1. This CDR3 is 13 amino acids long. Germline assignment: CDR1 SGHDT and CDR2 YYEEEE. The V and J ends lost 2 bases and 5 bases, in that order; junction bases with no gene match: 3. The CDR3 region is CASSFGTEETQYF. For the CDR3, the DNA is TGTGCCAGCAGCTTCGGGACAGAGGAGACCCAGTACTTC.

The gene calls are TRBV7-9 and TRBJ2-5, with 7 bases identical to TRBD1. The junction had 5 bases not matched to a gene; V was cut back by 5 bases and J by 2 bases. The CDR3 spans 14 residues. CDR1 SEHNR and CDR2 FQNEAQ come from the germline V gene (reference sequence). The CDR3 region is CASSPGTEQETQYF. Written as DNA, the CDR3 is TGTGCCAGCAGCCCCGGGACAGAACAAGAGACCCAGTACTTC.

CDR3 bases: TGTGCCAGCAGCGCTGGGCTTCTCCGACAGGGGGTAAATGGCTACACCTTC. This gives the protein CASSAGLLRQGVNGYTF. V is TRBV7-9 and J is TRBJ1-2; 9 bases map to TRBD1. Germline V gives CDR1 SEHNR, CDR2 FQNEAQ (reference sequence). CDR3 length equals 17 residues. With 5 bases clipped from V and 6 bases from J, the junction kept 16 bases outside the gene matches.

This CDR3 reads CASNGEVNYGYTF. As DNA, the CDR3 is TGTGCCAGCAATGGGGAGGTGAACTATGGCTACACCTTC. The gene calls are TRBV2 and TRBJ1-2, with D hard to call. Trimming stripped 7 bases from V and 2 bases from J, with 11 bases between. Germline V gene lookup returns CDR1 SNHLY and CDR2 FYNNEI. The CDR3 consists of 13 residues.

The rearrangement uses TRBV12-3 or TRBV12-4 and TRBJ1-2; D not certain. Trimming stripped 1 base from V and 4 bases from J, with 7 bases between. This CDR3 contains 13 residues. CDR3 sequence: CASSLGEFYGYTF. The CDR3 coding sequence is TGTGCCAGCAGTTTAGGAGAGTTCTATGGCTACACCTTC.

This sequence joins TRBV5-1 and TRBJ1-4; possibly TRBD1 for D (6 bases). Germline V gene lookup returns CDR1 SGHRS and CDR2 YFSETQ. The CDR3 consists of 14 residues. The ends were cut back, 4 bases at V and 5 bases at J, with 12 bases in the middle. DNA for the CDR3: TGCGCCAGCAGCCTGAGGGGGGGAAATGAAAAACTGTTTTTT. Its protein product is CASSLRGGNEKLFF.

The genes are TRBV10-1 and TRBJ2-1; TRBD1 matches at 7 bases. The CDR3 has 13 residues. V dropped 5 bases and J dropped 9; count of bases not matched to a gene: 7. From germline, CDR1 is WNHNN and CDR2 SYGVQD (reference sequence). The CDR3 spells CASSPGQALEQFF. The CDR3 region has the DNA TGCGCCAGCAGTCCTGGACAGGCCCTTGAGCAGTTCTTC.

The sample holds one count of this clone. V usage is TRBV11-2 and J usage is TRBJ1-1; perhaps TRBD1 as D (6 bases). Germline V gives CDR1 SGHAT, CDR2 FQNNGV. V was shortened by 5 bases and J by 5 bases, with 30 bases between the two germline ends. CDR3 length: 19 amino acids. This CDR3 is CASSDKSWDTLGPDTEAFF. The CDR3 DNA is TGTGCCAGCAGCGATAAATCTTGGGACACACTGGGGCCGGATACTGAAGCTTTCTTT.

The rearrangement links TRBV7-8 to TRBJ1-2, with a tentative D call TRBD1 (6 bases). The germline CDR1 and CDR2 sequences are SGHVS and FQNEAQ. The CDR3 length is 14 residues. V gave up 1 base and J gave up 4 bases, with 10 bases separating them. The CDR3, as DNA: TGTGCCAGCAGCTTAGTGAGGGGGAGCTATGGCTACACCTTC. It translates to CASSLVRGSYGYTF.

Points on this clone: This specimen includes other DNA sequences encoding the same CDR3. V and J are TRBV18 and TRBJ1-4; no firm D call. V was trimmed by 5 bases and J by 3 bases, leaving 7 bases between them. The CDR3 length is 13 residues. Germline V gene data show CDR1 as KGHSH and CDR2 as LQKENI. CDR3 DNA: TGTGCCAGCTCAGAAGGAGCTAATGAAAAACTGTTTTTT. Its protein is CASSEGANEKLFF. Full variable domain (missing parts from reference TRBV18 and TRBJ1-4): NAGVMQNPRHLVRRRGQEARLRCSPMKGHSHVYWYRQLPEEGLKFMVYLQKENIIDESGMPKERFSAEFPKEGPSILRIQQVVRGDSAAYFCASSEGANEKLFFGSGTQLSVL.

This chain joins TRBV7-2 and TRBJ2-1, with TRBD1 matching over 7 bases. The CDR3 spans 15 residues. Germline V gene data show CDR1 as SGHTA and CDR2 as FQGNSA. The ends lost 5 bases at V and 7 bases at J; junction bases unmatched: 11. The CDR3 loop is CASSPRQGQGNEQFF. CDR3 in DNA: TGTGCCAGCAGCCCGCGACAGGGCCAGGGGAATGAGCAGTTCTTC. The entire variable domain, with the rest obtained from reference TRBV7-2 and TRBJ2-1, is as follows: GAGVSQSPSNKVTEKGKDVELRCDPISGHTALYWYRQSLGQGLEFLIYFQGNSAPDKSGLPSDRFSAERTGGSVSTLTIQRTQQEDSAVYLCASSPRQGQGNEQFFGPGTRLTVL.

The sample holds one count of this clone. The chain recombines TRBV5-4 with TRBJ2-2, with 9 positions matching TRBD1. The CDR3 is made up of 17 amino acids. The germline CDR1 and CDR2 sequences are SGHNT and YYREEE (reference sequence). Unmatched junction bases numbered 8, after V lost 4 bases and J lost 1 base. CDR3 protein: CASSPGGGQGNTGELFF. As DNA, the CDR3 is TGTGCCAGCAGCCCGGGCGGGGGACAGGGGAACACCGGGGAGCTGTTTTTT.

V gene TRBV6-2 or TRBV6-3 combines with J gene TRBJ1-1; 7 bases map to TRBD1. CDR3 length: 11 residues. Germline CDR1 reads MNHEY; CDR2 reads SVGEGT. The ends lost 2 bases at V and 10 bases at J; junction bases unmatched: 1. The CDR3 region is CASSYKGAAFF. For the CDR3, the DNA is TGTGCCAGCAGTTACAAGGGGGCAGCTTTCTTT.

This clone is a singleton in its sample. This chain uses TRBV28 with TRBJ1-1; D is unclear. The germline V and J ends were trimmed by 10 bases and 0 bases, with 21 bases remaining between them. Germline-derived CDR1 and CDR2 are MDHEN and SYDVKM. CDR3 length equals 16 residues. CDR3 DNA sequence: TGTGCCACCCTCGGAGCAGGAGGACCCATGAACACTGAAGCTTTCTTT. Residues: CATLGAGGPMNTEAFF.

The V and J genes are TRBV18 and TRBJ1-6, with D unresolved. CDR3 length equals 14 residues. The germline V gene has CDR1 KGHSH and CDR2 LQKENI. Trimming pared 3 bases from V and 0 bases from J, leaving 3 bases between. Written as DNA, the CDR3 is TGTGCCAGCTCACCGAGCTCCTATAATTCACCCCTCCACTTT. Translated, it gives CASSPSSYNSPLHF. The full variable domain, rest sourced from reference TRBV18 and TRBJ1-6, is NAGVMQNPRHLVRRRGQEARLRCSPMKGHSHVYWYRQLPEEGLKFMVYLQKENIIDESGMPKERFSAEFPKEGPSILRIQQVVRGDSAAYFCASSPSSYNSPLHFGNGTRLTVT.

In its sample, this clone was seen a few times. The chain's CDR3 is CASSILGQGSDGYTF. CDR3 nucleotides: TGTGCCAGCAGCATCCTCGGACAGGGGTCGGATGGCTACACCTTC. This chain uses TRBV6-5 with TRBJ1-2, with 9 bases aligning to TRBD1. Trimming at V came to 6 bases and at J to 6 bases, leaving 11 bases not matched to a gene. The CDR3 length is 15 residues. Germline CDR1 and CDR2: MNHEY and SVGAGI.

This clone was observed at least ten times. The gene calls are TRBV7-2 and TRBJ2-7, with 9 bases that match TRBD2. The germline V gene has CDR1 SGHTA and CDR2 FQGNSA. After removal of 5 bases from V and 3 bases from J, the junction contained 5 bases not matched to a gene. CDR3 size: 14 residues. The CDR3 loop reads CASSPGLANYEQYF. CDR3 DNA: TGTGCCAGCAGCCCGGGACTAGCTAACTACGAGCAGTACTTC.

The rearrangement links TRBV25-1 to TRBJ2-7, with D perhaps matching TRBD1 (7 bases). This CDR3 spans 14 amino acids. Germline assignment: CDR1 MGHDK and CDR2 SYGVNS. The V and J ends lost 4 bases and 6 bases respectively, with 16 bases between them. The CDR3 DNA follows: TGTGCCAGCAGTGGGGGAGGACAGGCAACCGAGCAGTACTTC. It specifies CASSGGGQATEQYF.